This paragraph covers one TCR beta chain sequence. Its specific antigen is unknown. The sample holds no much larger clone one base away, and base qualities are not on file. In total, approximately 700 healthy bone marrow donors made up the cohort. At the time of sampling, every cohort member was nominally healthy, though immune exposures that went unrecorded were likely present. The donor was CMV seropositive and was included in the group of 270 or so seropositive cohort members. A peripheral blood sample was collected from each donor, and TCR beta sequencing was performed on peripheral blood mononuclear cells. Genomic DNA extraction from the blood cell samples was performed with the Qiagen DNeasy Blood Extraction Kit. This sample was taken from a study of cytomegalovirus exposure and HLA in healthy donors (dated by TCRdb to about 2017). About the full investigation: An earlier analysis of roughly 500 of the donors reported about 290 Gb of sequence data and some 120 million unique TCR beta sequences from some 180 million T cells. An early release that covered approximately 600 HLA-typed donors contained approximately 300 gigabases of sequencing data and tens of millions of unique TCR sequences. Of the roughly 400 genotyped donors, approximately 82% fell in the genetic ancestry cluster associated with self-reported Caucasian donors. The study aimed to test whether signatures of past pathogen exposure could be identified by cataloging public T cell receptors. The study profiled the T cell repertoires of about 720 subjects by immunosequencing and related them to cytomegalovirus serostatus. Along with the roughly 670-subject first cohort, a separate validation cohort of 120 different subjects was used. To predict cytomegalovirus infection status, the study brought together high-throughput TCR immunosequencing, statistical association of individual TCRs with disease status, and machine learning. In a later analysis, previously published TCR beta repertoires from about 640 donors were re-analyzed and high-resolution HLA genotyping was added so that TCR occurrence patterns could be studied. Rather than drawing on any new phenotypic data, the later analysis identified candidate immune exposures from TCR beta sequences and the way those sequences occurred across donors. In an earlier analysis of several hundred of the donors, high-throughput TCR beta sequencing was used to judge whether each TCR beta V gene segment behaved as functional or pseudogenic. Donor age, sex, ethnicity and CMV serostatus were collected together with the repertoire data. A later genetic analysis took genome-wide SNP genotypes for about 55% of the roughly 670 donors and used that subset as a discovery cohort. Every repertoire in the discovery cohort had been generated on one and the same sequencing platform. HLA typing covered class I and class II loci at four-digit resolution. The number of donors typed differed by locus, with roughly 620-640 for A, B, C, DRB1 and DQB1, more than 500 for DQA1, over 600 for DPA1, and some 470 for DPB1. About five DR-DQ haplotypes were treated as single units for association and clustering because of strong linkage in the cohort. Among roughly 370 genotyped donors of the cohort, an average of approximately 250,000 unique TCR beta nucleotide sequences were sequenced per donor, roughly a sixth of them non-productive. The paper's findings and limits, for the study overall: A cluster of highly shared sequence variants was judged likely to be a technical artifact of the sequencing pipeline. In a later analysis, HLA-associated TCR beta chains showed more clonal expansion and lower generation probabilities than non-associated chains that were equally common. A later analysis found that TCR association rates varied across HLA loci, with DRB1 alleles showing the most associated TCRs and HLA-C alleles the fewest. A later analysis found that most CMV-associated TCR beta chains appeared HLA-restricted, with HLA associations seemingly driven largely by CMV exposure. In vitro tests confirmed that three of the cytomegalovirus-associated TCR beta chains recognize cytomegalovirus antigens. The only immune exposure information available for the cohort was CMV serostatus. Most TCR sequences were observed very rarely across donors, whereas some public TCRs were present in many individuals. A further reported finding was that TCR beta sequences accurately predicted the HLA-A and HLA-B alleles for most subjects in the first cohort. In an earlier analysis of approximately 590 of the donors, most TCR beta V segments appeared in productive rearrangements about 87% or about 30% of the time, broadly matching IMGT annotations. The classifier was reported to diagnose cytomegalovirus status with high specificity and sensitivity in both the original and validation cohorts. Strong co-occurrence of HLA alleles, especially DR and DQ, made assigning TCR associations to individual alleles difficult. HLA typing was unavailable for some donors at each locus, so association tests used only the typed subset. V-gene and J-gene trimming of TCR beta chains was associated with a missense DCLRE1C variant in a later genetic analysis, and the association was replicated in an independent cohort. The earlier analysis of approximately 540 of the donors excluded approximately 17 rarely observed V segments, including chromosome 9 orphons, because counts were too low. Correlated functional status among segregating V segments might reflect linkage disequilibrium, but an unknown experimental factor could not be ruled out. Specific HLA alleles were associated with about 17,000 TCR beta sequences at a false discovery rate of 0.05 in a later analysis. Several of the top co-occurrence clusters appeared to be linked to parvovirus B19, influenza, CMV and Epstein-Barr virus, according to a later analysis. The authors suggested that the approach could potentially be extended to other disease states and immunological phenotypes. The 87-base-pair reads could not distinguish some IMGT-functional V segments, including TRBV6-2 and TRBV6-3, so those segments were excluded. This cohort had only TCR beta chains sequenced, and the lack of alpha or paired-chain data limited which features could be detected. Compared with the roughly 600-donor mean, donors in an Asian-associated ancestry cluster had fewer N-insertions in productive TCRs, according to a later genetic analysis. A total of some 180 TCR beta chains were listed by the study as associated with cytomegalovirus. Presence/absence analyses assumed roughly uniform sequencing depth across donors, an assumption that may not hold.

Receptors were amplified or captured by the immunoSEQ multiplex PCR assay. The multiplex PCR relied on a mix of 60 forward primers for TCR Vbeta segments and 13 reverse primers for TCR Jbeta segments. A multiplex PCR assay on genomic DNA amplified the CDR3 region of rearranged TCR beta genes. The Illumina HiSeq System was used to sequence the amplified TCR beta libraries as 87-base-pair reads. In the original analysis: Across the 700 or so repertoires, a later analysis counted approximately 75 million unique TCR beta chains, roughly 11 million of which were shared by at least two donors. A nearest-neighbor algorithm error-corrected the raw reads and collapsed the reads into unique sequences, merging closely related sequences to remove PCR and sequencing errors. V, D and J gene segments were assigned by aligning CDR3 sequences to IMGT reference sequences. For a sequence to be retained, a match of at least six nucleotides was required to both a V gene segment and a J gene segment. Rearrangements were called productive when the CDR3 lacked stop codons and stayed in frame with V and J; all others were non-productive. Following IMGT convention, CDR3 was defined as the stretch from the second conserved V-encoded cysteine to the conserved J-encoded phenylalanine. The earlier analysis of 450 to 750 of the donors excluded any sequence lacking an unambiguous match to a single V gene segment. An earlier analysis of 450 to 650 of the donors called V segments functional above 56.7% productive rearrangements and segregating when the between-donor standard deviation exceeded 5%. A statistical classification framework was developed to diagnose cytomegalovirus status using the catalog of TCR beta chain sequences. In a later analysis, TCR nucleotide sequences were compared against IMGT/GENE-DB human TR gene sequences so that V and J genes could be assigned. A later analysis assigned CDR3 sequences and most-parsimonious VDJ recombination scenarios with the TCRdist pipeline. A later analysis defined each TCR beta chain by its CDR3 amino acid sequence plus V-gene family, and excluded reads lacking a unique V-gene family. In a later analysis, nearly 600 highly shared, low-generation-probability nucleotide sequences were removed to address suspected cross-contamination and a sequencing artifact. In a later analysis, a clonal expansion index was calculated for each public chain from normalized within-repertoire ranks of inferred template counts. In a later analysis, generation probabilities were computed using a VDJ recombination model fitted to out-of-frame rearrangements, and the results were checked against IGoR. A later analysis scored TCR-TCR, TCR-HLA and TCR-CMV co-occurrence with hypergeometric tests, applying a repertoire-size bias correction to TCR pairs. To estimate false discovery rates, a later analysis permuted the HLA or CMV assignments 20 times. In a later analysis, co-occurring TCRs were grouped with DBSCAN, and TCRdist sequence similarity was added when clustering was performed within HLA-allele-positive subsets. For co-occurrence clustering, repertoires with fewer than 30,000 or more than 120,000 public chains were excluded, along with 5 or 6 repertoires with anomalous nucleotide sharing. TCRdb retrieved this table from immuneACCESS and kept in-frame rearrangements only. Not all clones are present; in checked studies, unresolved V genes account for under half, and no reason is known for the remainder. V, J and clone size derive from that table, while D and trimming were established from the DNA sequence. This sample holds 90,000 to 120,000 clones; approximately 70% were observed only once. Under 5.5% of the sample lies in the top ten.

Sequences MNHEY (CDR1) and SMNVEV (CDR2) are obtained from the germline V gene (reference sequence). The V and J ends are trimmed by 8 bases and 6 bases, leaving 11 bases between them. Counted from cysteine to phenylalanine, this CDR3 has 12 amino acids. Solely the CDR3 DNA is kept, with 36 bases framed from the first base. The rearrangement joined TRBV27 to TRBJ2-4, with a tentative D gene TRBD1 over 5 matching bases. The TCR sequence derives from a woman younger than 35 in good health and CMV-seropositive. Sequencing was carried out using PBMCs. In nucleotide form, the sequence is TGTGCCAGCCAGGGTCAGGGAAACATTCAGTACTTC. Translated, this gives CASQGQGNIQYF.